The rows below give T cell receptor beta chains drawn from one sample of a study of T-cell reconstitution after alpha-beta-depleted transplantation in children. TCRdb re-called the PCR reads with MiXCR, one entry per CDR3 protein. Of 750,000 to 950,000 distinct CDR3 sequences in the sample, 16% were seen once. This specimen was PBMCs, mostly from graft donor cells, taken 360 days after TCRalphabeta/CD19-depleted stem cell transplant. The receptors were sampled from a male patient younger than 18 who had a stem cell transplant for acute lymphoblastic leukemia, so the T cells may come from the graft donor. The CDR3 runs from the conserved cysteine through the conserved F or W.

v_gene	CDR3aa
TRBV5-6	CASSLGWGRQRAQYF
TRBV6-2/TRBV6-3	CASSYLTLGPAQFGDNEQFF
TRBV11-3	CASSWTGGDTEAFF
TRBV5-1	CASSLLGPGEYEQYF
TRBV21-1	CASSPNASGQAPYIFNEQFF
TRBV10-3	CAISDQDRGDGYTF
TRBV5-1	CASSPDRGIYGYTF
TRBV27	CASSSLAGAWTDTQYF
TRBV29-1	CSVEASPQNEQFF
TRBV25-1	CASSDGGWTQYF
TRBV7-9	CASSRPRDASEYEQYF
TRBV25-1	CASSSGPGRGNYGYTF